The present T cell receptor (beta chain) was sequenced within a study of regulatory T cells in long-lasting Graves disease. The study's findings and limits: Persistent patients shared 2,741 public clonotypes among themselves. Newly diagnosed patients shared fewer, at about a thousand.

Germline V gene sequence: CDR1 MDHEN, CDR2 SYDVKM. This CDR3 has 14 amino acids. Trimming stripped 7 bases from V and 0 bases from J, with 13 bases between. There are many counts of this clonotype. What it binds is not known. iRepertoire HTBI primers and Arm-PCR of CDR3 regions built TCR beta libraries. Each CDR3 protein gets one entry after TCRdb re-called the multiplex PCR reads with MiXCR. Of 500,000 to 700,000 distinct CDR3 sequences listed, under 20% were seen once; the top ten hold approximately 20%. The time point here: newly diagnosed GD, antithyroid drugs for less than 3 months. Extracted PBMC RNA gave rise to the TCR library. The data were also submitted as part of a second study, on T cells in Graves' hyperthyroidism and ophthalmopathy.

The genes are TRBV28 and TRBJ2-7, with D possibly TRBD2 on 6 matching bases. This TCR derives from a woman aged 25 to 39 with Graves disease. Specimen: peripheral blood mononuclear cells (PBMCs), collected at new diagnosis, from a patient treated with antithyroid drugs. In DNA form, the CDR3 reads TGTGCCAGCAACGCCGCGGGGACCTCCTACGAGCAGTACTTC. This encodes CASNAAGTSYEQYF.